The 30 T cell receptor beta chains given below trace back to one sample, sequenced in a study of cytomegalovirus exposure and HLA in healthy donors. Profiling relied on immunoSEQ multiplex PCR, and the TCRdb table lists in-frame clones only, not all of them. The sample comprises about 310,000 clones, over 75% of which are singletons, and roughly 0.88% rests with the top ten. The sequenced material came from PBMCs. All receptors come from a man aged 25-40 years in good health and CMV-seronegative.

The chain carries TRBV9 and TRBJ2-7; D gene unclear. V gave up 3 bases and J gave up 4 bases, with 17 bases separating them. Germline-derived CDR1 and CDR2 are SGDLS and YYNGEE. The CDR3 is made up of 15 amino acids. The DNA of the CDR3 is TGTGCCAGCAGCGGCGGCCTAGGTAATCGTTACGAGCAGTACTTC. It codes for CASSGGLGNRYEQYF. Full variable domain (remainder filled in from reference TRBV9 and TRBJ2-7): DSGVTQTPKHLITATGQRVTLRCSPRSGDLSVYWYQQSLDQGLQFLIQYYNGEERAKGNILERFSAQQFPDLHSELNLSSLELGDSALYFCASSGGLGNRYEQYFGPGTRLTVT.

The genes are TRBV10-2 and TRBJ1-6; perhaps TRBD1 as D (6 bases). Germline loops: CDR1 WSHSY, CDR2 SAAADI. The CDR3 contains 14 residues. Trimming took 5 bases from V and 4 from J, leaving 9 bases between them. CDR3 nucleotide sequence: TGCGCCAGCAGTCCCGACAGGTATAATTCACCCCTCCACTTT. Protein product: CASSPDRYNSPLHF.

V gene TRBV27 combines with J gene TRBJ2-6; the D gene is possibly TRBD2 (6 bases). V was clipped by 6 bases and J by 3 bases, with 9 bases between them. Per the germline V gene, CDR1 is MNHEY and CDR2 is SMNVEV (reference sequence). This CDR3 is 14 amino acids long. The CDR3 nucleotides are TGTGCCAGCAGCGGAGGGGTTGGGGCCAACGTCCTGACTTTC. Protein sequence: CASSGGVGANVLTF.

This rearrangement joins TRBV7-9 to TRBJ2-1; TRBD2 might be the D (5 bases). The CDR3 length is 12 residues. Looked up from germline, CDR1 is SEHNR and CDR2 is FQNEAQ (reference sequence). V lost 6 bases and J 10 bases, leaving 13 bases between the germline ends. The CDR3 sequence is CASRPAWEEQFF. CDR3 sequence (DNA): TGTGCCAGCAGACCTGCGTGGGAGGAGCAGTTCTTC.

V gene TRBV5-6 combines with J gene TRBJ2-3; maybe TRBD1 (5 bases). Germline values: CDR1 SGHDT, CDR2 YYEEEE. CDR3 size: 14 residues. Trimming cost V 4 bases and J 4 bases, with 13 bases left between them. This chain's CDR3 is CASSPGWVADTQYF. The CDR3, as DNA: TGTGCCAGCAGCCCAGGGTGGGTTGCAGATACGCAGTATTTT.

Comments on this clone: The sample contains more than one DNA sequence encoding this CDR3. The rearrangement uses TRBV4-3 and TRBJ1-1, with D perhaps matching TRBD1 (5 bases). This CDR3 region has 14 residues. V was clipped by 0 bases and J by 4 bases, with 9 bases between them. CDR1 is LGHNA, CDR2 YSLEER, per germline. The CDR3 DNA is TGCGCCAGCAGCCAAGATAGGGGAGGCACTGAAGCTTTCTTT. Translating it yields CASSQDRGGTEAFF.

This chain joins TRBV18 and TRBJ1-3, with D uncertain. Germline V CDR1 and CDR2: KGHSH, LQKENI. V shed 2 bases and J shed 0 bases, with 11 bases lying between them. There are 16 residues in the CDR3. CDR3 region: CASSPSGLNSGNTIYF. DNA for the CDR3: TGTGCCAGCTCACCATCCGGACTGAACTCTGGAAACACCATATATTTT. The whole variable domain, remainder taken from reference TRBV18 and TRBJ1-3, is NAGVMQNPRHLVRRRGQEARLRCSPMKGHSHVYWYRQLPEEGLKFMVYLQKENIIDESGMPKERFSAEFPKEGPSILRIQQVVRGDSAAYFCASSPSGLNSGNTIYFGEGSWLTVV.

The chain combines TRBV2 with TRBJ2-6; 7 bases are shared with TRBD1. Germline lookup yields CDR1 SNHLY and CDR2 FYNNEI. CDR3 length: 15 amino acids. V lost 6 bases, J lost 6 bases, and 8 bases stayed unmatched. The CDR3 protein is CASRERQGLANVLTF. CDR3 sequence (DNA): TGTGCCAGCAGGGAACGACAGGGTTTGGCCAACGTCCTGACTTTC.

The chain links TRBV27 to TRBJ1-5; D not certain. Germline V lookup: CDR1 MNHEY, CDR2 SMNVEV (reference sequence). V was cut by 6 bases and J by 4 bases, with 22 bases left in between. CDR3 length: 17 residues. CDR3 protein: CASRRNGIRNLNQPQHF. The CDR3, as DNA: TGTGCCAGCAGGAGGAACGGGATTCGAAATTTGAATCAGCCCCAGCATTTT.

The CDR3 DNA follows: TGTGCCAGCAGCCTAACTAATTCACCCCTCCACTTT. Translation gives CASSLTNSPLHF. The chain links TRBV6-5 to TRBJ1-6; D not resolved. Germline V gene lookup returns CDR1 MNHEY and CDR2 SVGAGI. Trimming stripped 6 bases from V and 6 bases from J, with 6 bases between. CDR3 size: 12 residues.

V usage is TRBV14 and J usage is TRBJ1-3, with a possible D match to TRBD1 (6 bases). There are 15 residues in the CDR3. The V end lost 4 bases, the J end lost 3 bases, and 13 bases lay between the germline ends. CDR1 is SGHDN and CDR2 is FVKESK in the germline V gene. The CDR3 DNA follows: TGTGCCAGCAGCCGGTATGGACAGTATGGAAACACCATATATTTT. Translated: CASSRYGQYGNTIYF.

The CDR3 loop reads CASSQVGQGDGNTIYF. The CDR3 region has the DNA TGCGCCAGCAGCCAAGTCGGACAGGGGGATGGAAACACCATATATTTT. This chain joins TRBV4-1 and TRBJ1-3; 10 bases match TRBD1. Per the germline V gene, CDR1 is MGHRA and CDR2 is YSYEKL. CDR3 length equals 16 residues. Trimming cost V 1 base and J 3 bases; bases outside gene matches: 3.

The rearrangement joins TRBV7-9 to TRBJ1-4; 8 bases fit TRBD1. The germline V gene encodes CDR1 SEHNR and CDR2 FQNEAQ (reference sequence). Unmatched junction bases numbered 3, after V lost 3 bases and J lost 6 bases. CDR3 length: 14 residues. CDR3 residues: CASSLDRAYEKLFF. CDR3 nucleotides: TGTGCCAGCAGCTTGGACAGGGCTTATGAAAAACTGTTTTTT.

The V gene is TRBV18, the J gene TRBJ1-1; D possibly corresponds to TRBD1 (6 bases). CDR1 is KGHSH and CDR2 is LQKENI in the germline V gene. Trimming pared 5 bases from V and 6 bases from J, leaving 16 bases between. This CDR3 has 14 amino acids. CDR3 sequence reads: CASSGQGMGPEAFF. The CDR3 DNA sequence: TGTGCCAGCTCAGGCCAGGGGATGGGACCTGAAGCTTTCTTT.

This chain connects TRBV6-6 to TRBJ2-5, with D possibly TRBD2 on 5 matching bases. The V and J ends lost 4 bases and 2 bases respectively, with 8 bases between them. CDR3 length: 13 amino acids. Germline CDR1 reads MNHNY; CDR2 reads SVGAGI (reference sequence). The CDR3 loop is CASSSGVQETQYF. DNA for the CDR3: TGTGCCAGCAGTTCCGGGGTTCAAGAGACCCAGTACTTC.

V is TRBV5-1 and J is TRBJ2-2; 10 bases align to TRBD2. The CDR3 is 17 residues long. Germline CDR1 is SGHRS and CDR2 is YFSETQ. Unmatched junction bases numbered 7, after V lost 3 bases and J lost 2 bases. CDR3 coding DNA: TGCGCCAGCAGCTCTGCTAGCGGGGGTTTAAACACCGGGGAGCTGTTTTTT. Amino acid sequence: CASSSASGGLNTGELFF.

The V gene is TRBV28, the J gene TRBJ1-2, with 9 nucleotides matching TRBD1. Trimming removed 6 bases from V and 1 base from J; junction bases left unmatched: 3. Per the germline V gene, CDR1 is MDHEN and CDR2 is SYDVKM. The length of the CDR3 is 14 residues. The CDR3 loop is CASRQTGGNYGYTF. The DNA for the CDR3 is TGTGCCAGCAGGCAGACAGGGGGTAACTATGGCTACACCTTC.

The chain links TRBV6-5 to TRBJ1-6; TRBD1 aligns across 12 bases. V dropped 10 bases and J dropped 6; count of bases not matched to a gene: 4. CDR3 length: 14 residues. Germline values: CDR1 MNHEY, CDR2 SVGAGI. Written as DNA, the CDR3 is TGTGCCACCGGGACAGGGGGCCGTAATTCACCCCTCCACTTT. It is translated as CATGTGGRNSPLHF.

The chain combines TRBV13 with TRBJ2-7; 7 bases are shared with TRBD2. Germline V CDR1 and CDR2: PRHDT, FYEKMQ (reference sequence). CDR3 length equals 14 residues. V lost 6 bases and J lost 6; bases outside the gene matches: 11. The CDR3 loop reads CASSSGPGRGEQYF. CDR3 in DNA: TGTGCCAGCAGTTCGGGACCTGGGAGGGGCGAGCAGTACTTC.

This clone was seen only a few times. The chain couples TRBV12-5 to TRBJ2-2; no reliable D call. V was trimmed by 5 bases and J by 1 base, leaving 5 bases between them. The germline V gene has CDR1 LGHNT and CDR2 FRNRAP. This CDR3 is built from 13 residues. In DNA, the CDR3 is TGTGCTAGTGGTCCCGGGAACACCGGGGAGCTGTTTTTT. Residues: CASGPGNTGELFF.

The chain recombines TRBV5-1 with TRBJ2-7; 10 nucleotides line up with TRBD1. Trimming at V came to 3 bases and at J to 5 bases, leaving 11 bases not matched to a gene. CDR3 length: 16 residues. Germline CDR1 SGHRS, CDR2 YFSETQ. The CDR3 bases are TGCGCCAGCAGCTCCTGGGACAGGGGTGGCAGGAACGAGCAGTACTTC. This gives the protein CASSSWDRGGRNEQYF. Looking up the rest from reference TRBV5-1 and TRBJ2-7 gives the full variable domain: KAGVTQTPRYLIKTRGQQVTLSCSPISGHRSVSWYQQTPGQGLQFLFEYFSETQRNKGNFPGRFSGRQFSNSRSEMNVSTLELGDSALYLCASSSWDRGGRNEQYFGPGTRLTVT.

CDR3 sequence reads: CASSRQGRNTGELFF. The CDR3 DNA reads as TGCGCCAGCAGCCGACAGGGGAGGAACACCGGGGAGCTGTTTTTT. The chain carries TRBV4-1 and TRBJ2-2, with 8 nucleotides matching TRBD1. V trimming: 4 bases; J trimming: 1 base; junction bases outside the gene matches: 2. The CDR3 sequence is 15 residues long. Germline V gives CDR1 MGHRA, CDR2 YSYEKL.

The rearrangement joins TRBV27 to TRBJ1-4; D is unclear. Trimming left V 11 bases short and J 3 bases short, with 19 bases between. Germline CDR1 is MNHEY and CDR2 is SMNVEV (reference sequence). CDR3 length: 15 amino acids. The CDR3 protein is CAQLYSPAANEKLFF. CDR3 DNA: TGTGCCCAGCTCTATTCGCCGGCGGCTAATGAAAAACTGTTTTTT.

Concerning this clone: The sample has other DNA sequences that encode this CDR3 too. V is TRBV5-1 and J is TRBJ1-1; tentatively, D is TRBD1 (6 bases). V was pared by 3 bases and J by 1 base, with 7 bases between. The CDR3 extends over 13 amino acids. The V gene's germline CDR1 is SGHRS and CDR2 YFSETQ. CDR3 coding DNA: TGCGCCAGCAGCTCGGGACAGAACACTGAAGCTTTCTTT. This codes for CASSSGQNTEAFF.

This clone was picked up a small number of times. The rearrangement joins TRBV4-1 to TRBJ1-2; no firm D call. The CDR3 covers 12 residues. Germline V gene lookup returns CDR1 MGHRA and CDR2 YSYEKL. V lost 3 bases and J 8 bases, leaving 10 bases between the germline ends. The CDR3 bases are TGCGCCAGCAGCCAGGGGAGGTCGGGCTACACCTTC. It codes for CASSQGRSGYTF.

This chain joins TRBV5-1 and TRBJ2-5, with 9 bases that match TRBD1. V trimming: 3 bases; J trimming: 5 bases; junction bases outside the gene matches: 11. The CDR3 extends over 16 amino acids. CDR1 is SGHRS, CDR2 YFSETQ, per germline. The CDR3 sequence is CASSSGQGHLGETQYF. CDR3 coding DNA: TGCGCCAGCAGCTCGGGACAGGGTCACCTTGGGGAGACCCAGTACTTC.

CDR3 sequence (DNA): TGTGCCAGCAGCGTTAACCTCCGGGTGGATGGAAACACCATATATTTT. Translated, it gives CASSVNLRVDGNTIYF. V gene TRBV7-2 combines with J gene TRBJ1-3; no firm D call. Germline assignment: CDR1 SGHTA and CDR2 FQGNSA. V was clipped by 5 bases and J by 3 bases, with 17 bases between them. The CDR3 sequence is 16 residues long.

The rearrangement uses TRBV2 and TRBJ2-7; TRBD1 agrees at 7 bases. V lost 2 bases to trimming and J lost 0 bases; unmatched junction nucleotides: 7. The germline V gene has CDR1 SNHLY and CDR2 FYNNEI. There are 16 residues in the CDR3. CDR3 amino acids: CASSEFPGGSSYEQYF. The DNA for the CDR3 is TGTGCCAGCAGTGAATTTCCAGGGGGTTCCTCCTACGAGCAGTACTTC.

This chain connects TRBV27 to TRBJ2-7; the D gene is possibly TRBD2 (7 bases). With 8 bases removed from V and 0 bases from J, the gap between germline ends came to 14 bases. The CDR3 consists of 14 residues. In germline, CDR1 is MNHEY, CDR2 SMNVEV (reference sequence). The CDR3 DNA reads TGTGCCAGCGGGGGGGCAGAGAGCTCCTACGAGCAGTACTTC. Protein sequence: CASGGAESSYEQYF.

In DNA, the CDR3 is TGTGCCAGCAGTGAGTTCATTGAGGGTTTGGATACGCAGTATTTT. Its translation is CASSEFIEGLDTQYF. V gene TRBV2 combines with J gene TRBJ2-3; TRBD2 might be the D (5 bases). CDR1 and CDR2 from the germline V gene are SNHLY and FYNNEI. The V end lost 3 bases, the J end lost 6 bases, and 16 bases lay between the germline ends. The CDR3 contains 15 residues. Variable domain in full (rest from reference TRBV2 and TRBJ2-3): EPEVTQTPSHQVTQMGQEVILRCVPISNHLYFYWYRQILGQKVEFLVSFYNNEISEKSEIFDDQFSVERPDGSNFTLKIRSTKLEDSAMYFCASSEFIEGLDTQYFGPGTRLTVL.